The 30 T cell receptor beta chains below were found in one sample sequenced in a study of T cell responses to AZD1222 COVID-19 vaccine (dated by TCRdb to 2020 to 2022). The sample's time point label is to be understood as: baseline before first vaccination. The library came from the immunoSEQ multiplex PCR assay. TCRdb took over this immuneACCESS table, retaining in-frame rearrangements with V and J assigned. Such tables are incomplete; in checked studies, under half of the missing clones stem from an unresolved V gene, and the remainder is unexplained. The sample contains roughly 150,000 clones, around 92% of them found a single time. The ten largest clonotypes hold 1.3% to 1.5% of the sample. This specimen consisted of peripheral blood, obtained on day 0 of AZD1222 vaccination. Source of these receptors: an adult in good health.

This chain connects TRBV7-9 to TRBJ1-4; no definite D call. CDR1 is SEHNR, CDR2 FQNEAQ, per germline (reference sequence). Trimming left V 5 bases short and J 7 bases short, with 2 bases between. The CDR3 runs 10 residues. Here the CDR3 reads CASSGEKLFF. Here the CDR3 DNA reads TGTGCCAGCAGCGGTGAAAAACTGTTTTTT. Drawing the rest from reference TRBV7-9 and TRBJ1-4, the complete variable domain is DTGVSQNPRHKITKRGQNVTFRCDPISEHNRLYWYRQTLGQGPEFLTYFQNEAQLEKSRLLSDRFSAERPKGSFSTLEIQRTEQGDSAMYLCASSGEKLFFGSGTQLSVL.

The chain carries TRBV21-1 and TRBJ1-1; the table assigns TRBD1, which was not confirmed against the DNA. TRBV21-1 is termed a pseudogene. The CDR3 has 16 amino acids. CDR3 sequence: CASSKRGEGANTEAFF. In nucleotides, the CDR3 is TGTGCCAGCAGCAAAAGAGGCGAGGGGGCGAACACTGAAGCTTTCTTT.

The chain uses TRBV19 and TRBJ2-1, with TRBD2 identical over 10 bases. The CDR3 contains 15 residues. V trimming: 8 bases; J trimming: 8 bases; junction bases outside the gene matches: 12. CDR1 is LNHDA and CDR2 is SQIVND in the germline V gene (reference sequence). CDR3 amino acids: CASGDSGGPVYEQFF. In DNA form, the CDR3 reads TGTGCCAGTGGAGATAGCGGGGGGCCGGTTTATGAGCAGTTCTTC.

J is TRBJ2-7 and V is TRBV21-1; the table's D call of TRBD2 was not tested on the DNA. TRBV21-1 is noted as a pseudogene. This CDR3 contains 17 residues. CDR3 protein: CASSTPRSGGLTYEQYF. CDR3 in DNA: TGTGCCAGCAGCACCCCTCGCAGCGGGGGCCTAACCTACGAGCAGTACTTC.

The genes are TRBV5-1 and TRBJ1-2; 12 nucleotides agree with TRBD1. Per germline, CDR1 SGHRS and CDR2 YFSETQ. V lost 4 bases, J lost 4 bases, and 8 bases stayed unmatched. The CDR3 sequence is 16 residues long. CDR3 DNA: TGCGCCAGCAGCATAACCGGGACAGGGGGCGGCTATGGCTACACCTTC. Translated: CASSITGTGGGYGYTF.

The CDR3 sequence: CASSPGTGRRSQHF. CDR3 coding DNA: TGCGCCAGCAGCCCAGGGACAGGGAGGAGGTCCCAGCATTTT. The J gene is TRBJ1-5, the V gene TRBV4-1; TRBD1 aligns across 9 bases. V dropped 4 bases and J dropped 11; count of bases not matched to a gene: 9. CDR3 size: 14 residues. Germline lookup yields CDR1 MGHRA and CDR2 YSYEKL.

V usage is TRBV13 and J usage is TRBJ1-1, with TRBD1 as a possible D gene (5 bases). Germline CDR1 and CDR2: PRHDT and FYEKMQ (reference sequence). V was pared by 5 bases and J by 4 bases, with 17 bases between. The CDR3 is 15 residues long. Here the CDR3 DNA reads TGTGCCAGCAGCGCACCTCTGGGACGGCGCACTGAAGCTTTCTTT. It is translated as CASSAPLGRRTEAFF.

The chain joins TRBV5-1 to TRBJ2-2; no clear D. The V gene's germline CDR1 is SGHRS and CDR2 YFSETQ. Trimming shortened V by 0 bases and J by 0 bases, and 6 bases separated the two germline ends. This CDR3 has 15 amino acids. The CDR3 bases are TGCGCCAGCAGCTTGGAACGAACGAACACCGGGGAGCTGTTTTTT. Amino acids: CASSLERTNTGELFF.

This chain links TRBV18 with TRBJ2-3; tentatively, D is TRBD2 (6 bases). CDR1 is KGHSH and CDR2 is LQKENI in the germline V gene. Trimming took off 0 bases at V and 1 base at J, with 14 bases between the two ends. The CDR3 is 17 residues long. DNA for the CDR3: TGTGCCAGCTCACCACCGAATTATGAGCGGGGCACAGATACGCAGTATTTT. Translated: CASSPPNYERGTDTQYF.

V is TRBV12-3 or TRBV12-4 and J is TRBJ1-1; weak D call: TRBD1 (5 bases). Trimming took 5 bases from V and 6 from J, leaving 13 bases between them. The CDR3 contains 13 residues. CDR3 in amino acids: CASSTRTSAEAFF. The CDR3 DNA sequence: TGTGCCAGCAGTACCCGGACAAGCGCTGAAGCTTTCTTT.

This clone was counted a few times. J is TRBJ1-2 and V is TRBV2; possibly TRBD1 for D (5 bases). Trimming stripped 6 bases from V and 8 bases from J, with 16 bases between. Germline V gene lookup returns CDR1 SNHLY and CDR2 FYNNEI. CDR3 length: 13 residues. CDR3 coding DNA: TGTGCCAGCAGCTTAGACACAGGAGGGGGCTACACCTTC. It specifies CASSLDTGGGYTF.

The chain has TRBV2 and TRBJ2-7, with 10 bases aligning to TRBD2. The V gene end was trimmed by 4 bases and the J gene end by 6 bases; junction bases not matched to a gene: 18. Germline V gene data show CDR1 as SNHLY and CDR2 as FYNNEI. The CDR3 extends over 18 amino acids. The CDR3 DNA is TGTGCCAGCAGTGGGGAACTAGCGGGATTCCACAAGCCCGGCGAGCAGTACTTC. Encoded protein: CASSGELAGFHKPGEQYF.

The rearrangement links TRBV3-1 (or the pseudogene TRBV3-2) to TRBJ2-3; the D is unclear. The CDR3 has 14 residues. V lost 0 bases to trimming and J lost 8 bases, with 12 bases between them. Germline V CDR1 and CDR2: LGHDT, YNNKEL (reference sequence). CDR3 in DNA: TGTGCCAGCAGCCAAGACTCTTACGTAGCTACGCAGTATTTT. This sequence encodes CASSQDSYVATQYF.

The chain is built from TRBV27 and TRBJ2-1; 7 nucleotides line up with TRBD2. Germline values: CDR1 MNHEY, CDR2 SMNVEV (reference sequence). V lost 5 bases, J lost 0 bases, and 13 bases stayed unmatched. CDR3 size: 18 residues. CDR3 sequence reads: CASSLRLADVSSYNEQFF. The CDR3 DNA sequence: TGTGCCAGCAGTCTTCGCCTAGCGGACGTGAGCTCCTACAATGAGCAGTTCTTC.

The chain couples TRBV15 to TRBJ2-1; TRBD2 matches at 11 bases. The germline CDR1 and CDR2 sequences are LNHNV and YYDKDF (reference sequence). CDR3 length: 15 residues. Trimming removed 5 bases from V and 6 bases from J; junction bases left unmatched: 6. This chain's CDR3 is CATSGLAGGRNEQFF. The CDR3 DNA reads as TGTGCCACCAGCGGGTTAGCGGGGGGGCGCAATGAGCAGTTCTTC.

This chain connects TRBV7-2 to TRBJ2-3; 7 bases line up with TRBD2. The CDR3 covers 13 residues. The germline V gene has CDR1 SGHTA and CDR2 FQGNSA. Germline trimming cut 5 bases from V and 4 bases from J; bases unmatched to any gene: 3. In DNA, the CDR3 is TGTGCCAGCAGCAGAACTAGCGCAGATACGCAGTATTTT. Amino acids: CASSRTSADTQYF.

The V gene is TRBV20-1, the J gene TRBJ1-1; no firm D call. CDR1 DFQATT and CDR2 SNEGSKA come from the germline V gene (reference sequence). V lost 6 bases and J lost 2, with 7 bases in between. The CDR3 has 11 amino acids. This CDR3 reads CSAPGNTEAFF. The CDR3 DNA reads as TGCAGTGCCCCCGGAAACACTGAAGCTTTCTTT.

The chain recombines TRBV7-9 with TRBJ2-7; no clear D. This CDR3 comprises 16 residues. V was trimmed by 4 bases and J by 0 bases, leaving 16 bases between them. Germline assignment: CDR1 SEHNR and CDR2 FQNEAQ (reference sequence). The CDR3 protein is CASSSSGRSSSYEQYF. The CDR3 DNA follows: TGTGCCAGCAGCTCGTCGGGTCGATCGAGCTCCTACGAGCAGTACTTC.

The chain carries TRBV2 and TRBJ1-2, with D tentatively TRBD1 (6 bases). The CDR3 contains 14 residues. The germline gives CDR1 SNHLY, CDR2 FYNNEI. V was shortened by 2 bases and J by 4 bases, with 11 bases between the two germline ends. CDR3 in DNA: TGTGCCAGCAGTGAAAGGGGGGCCAGCTATGGCTACACCTTC. Translation: CASSERGASYGYTF.

This clone was detected once. The chain employs TRBV6-5 and TRBJ2-5; possibly TRBD1 or TRBD2 for D (5 bases each). The V and J ends lost 0 bases and 5 bases respectively, with 10 bases between them. The CDR3 length is 14 residues. The germline V gene encodes CDR1 MNHEY and CDR2 SVGAGI. DNA for the CDR3: TGTGCCAGCAGTTACTCGAGAGGGGTGGAGACCCAGTACTTC. This encodes CASSYSRGVETQYF.

The chain carries TRBV19 and TRBJ1-5; weak D call: TRBD1 (5 bases). With 3 bases removed from V and 9 bases from J, the gap between germline ends came to 21 bases. The CDR3 covers 16 residues. The germline V gene encodes CDR1 LNHDA and CDR2 SQIVND (reference sequence). The CDR3 loop is CASSIQEAGPIRPQHF. In DNA form, the CDR3 reads TGTGCCAGTAGTATTCAGGAGGCAGGGCCGATCCGGCCCCAGCATTTT.

This clone was seen a handful of times. The V call is TRBV18, the J call TRBJ1-4; 8 bases align to TRBD1. CDR1 and CDR2 (germline): KGHSH, LQKENI. There are 19 residues in the CDR3. The ends lost 2 bases at V and 3 bases at J; junction bases unmatched: 14. The CDR3 sequence is CASSPMEARGRGANEKLFF. The CDR3 coding sequence is TGTGCCAGCTCACCAATGGAAGCCAGGGGGCGAGGGGCTAATGAAAAACTGTTTTTT.

The chain is built from TRBV4-2 and TRBJ2-1; weak D call: TRBD2 (5 bases). This CDR3 contains 13 residues. Germline V lookup: CDR1 LGHNA, CDR2 YNFKEQ. With 6 bases removed from V and 4 bases from J, the gap between germline ends came to 10 bases. The CDR3 sequence is CASRLVGYNEQFF. DNA of the CDR3: TGTGCCAGCAGACTAGTGGGTTACAATGAGCAGTTCTTC.

Details on this clone: Other DNA sequences of this sample code for an identical CDR3. This chain connects TRBV6-5 to TRBJ1-5; 11 bases map to TRBD1. The CDR3 totals 14 residues. Germline trimming cut 6 bases from V and 4 bases from J; bases unmatched to any gene: 2. Germline CDR1 reads MNHEY; CDR2 reads SVGAGI. The CDR3 sequence is CASSRDRGNQPQHF. The CDR3 coding sequence is TGTGCCAGCAGCAGGGACAGGGGGAATCAGCCCCAGCATTTT.

The rearrangement links TRBV25-1 to TRBJ2-1, with a tentative D call TRBD2 (7 bases). Germline V CDR1 and CDR2: MGHDK, SYGVNS. The germline V and J ends were trimmed by 6 bases and 2 bases, with 11 bases remaining between them. This CDR3 contains 14 residues. The CDR3 DNA is TGTGCCAGCAGACAGGGAGGGACCTACAATGAGCAGTTCTTC. It codes for CASRQGGTYNEQFF.

Of note for this clone: Other DNA sequences of this sample code for an identical CDR3. The chain joins TRBV18 to TRBJ2-3; 8 nucleotides match TRBD2. V shed 3 bases and J 1 base; nucleotides not matched to a gene: 3. This CDR3 contains 15 residues. Germline lookup yields CDR1 KGHSH and CDR2 LQKENI. The CDR3 sequence: CASSPSAGGTDTQYF. In DNA, the CDR3 is TGTGCCAGCTCACCTTCAGCGGGGGGCACAGATACGCAGTATTTT. The whole variable domain, remainder taken from reference TRBV18 and TRBJ2-3, is NAGVMQNPRHLVRRRGQEARLRCSPMKGHSHVYWYRQLPEEGLKFMVYLQKENIIDESGMPKERFSAEFPKEGPSILRIQQVVRGDSAAYFCASSPSAGGTDTQYFGPGTRLTVL.

This sequence joins TRBV25-1 and TRBJ2-4; 12 nucleotides align to TRBD1. Germline loops: CDR1 MGHDK, CDR2 SYGVNS. With 4 bases clipped from V and 12 bases from J, the junction kept 4 bases outside the gene matches. The CDR3 is 13 residues long. The CDR3 reads CASSARDRGPQYF. CDR3 in DNA: TGTGCCAGCAGTGCCCGGGACAGGGGGCCTCAGTACTTC.

V usage is TRBV4-1 and J usage is TRBJ1-2; 8 bases are a match to TRBD1. V was pared by 3 bases and J by 5 bases, with 5 bases of the junction left unmatched. The CDR3 runs 14 residues. Germline assignment: CDR1 MGHRA and CDR2 YSYEKL. The CDR3: CASSQPGGKYGYTF. CDR3 bases: TGCGCCAGCAGCCAGCCAGGGGGCAAATATGGCTACACCTTC.

The chain links TRBV9 to TRBJ2-7, with TRBD2 as a possible D gene (6 bases). The V gene lost 4 bases and the J gene lost 1 base, with 18 bases spanning the gap. CDR3 length: 16 amino acids. Germline CDR1 and CDR2: SGDLS and YYNGEE. The CDR3 protein is CASSLTTGTGSYEQYF. The CDR3 DNA sequence: TGTGCCAGCAGCCTCACGACCGGGACTGGATCCTACGAGCAGTACTTC.

This chain links TRBV7-2 with TRBJ2-5; D possibly corresponds to TRBD1 (5 bases). CDR3 length equals 15 residues. Germline V gene data show CDR1 as SGHTA and CDR2 as FQGNSA. With 0 bases removed from V and 1 base from J, the gap between germline ends came to 9 bases. The CDR3 protein is CASSLASGIQETQYF. The DNA of the CDR3 is TGTGCCAGCAGCTTAGCCTCAGGGATCCAAGAGACCCAGTACTTC.